This T cell receptor beta chain comes out of a study of CDR3 diversity in severe acne. With regard to this clonotype: A much larger clone is a single base away; this may be a read error.

TCRdb re-analysed the PCR reads in MiXCR, keeping a single row per CDR3 protein. The sample carries about 98,000 distinct CDR3 sequences, 45% to 60% recorded once. The CDR3 runs 14 residues. Germline lookup yields CDR1 SEHNR and CDR2 FQNEAQ (reference sequence). Unmatched junction bases numbered 5, after V lost 4 bases and J lost 5 bases. The sequence came from a male donor with acne. The sequenced sample was blood. The J gene is TRBJ2-7, the V gene TRBV7-9; 10 nucleotides align to TRBD2. Here the CDR3 DNA reads TGTGCCAGCAGCTCTAGCGGGAGTTTCCACGAGCAGTACTTC. This encodes CASSSSGSFHEQYF.